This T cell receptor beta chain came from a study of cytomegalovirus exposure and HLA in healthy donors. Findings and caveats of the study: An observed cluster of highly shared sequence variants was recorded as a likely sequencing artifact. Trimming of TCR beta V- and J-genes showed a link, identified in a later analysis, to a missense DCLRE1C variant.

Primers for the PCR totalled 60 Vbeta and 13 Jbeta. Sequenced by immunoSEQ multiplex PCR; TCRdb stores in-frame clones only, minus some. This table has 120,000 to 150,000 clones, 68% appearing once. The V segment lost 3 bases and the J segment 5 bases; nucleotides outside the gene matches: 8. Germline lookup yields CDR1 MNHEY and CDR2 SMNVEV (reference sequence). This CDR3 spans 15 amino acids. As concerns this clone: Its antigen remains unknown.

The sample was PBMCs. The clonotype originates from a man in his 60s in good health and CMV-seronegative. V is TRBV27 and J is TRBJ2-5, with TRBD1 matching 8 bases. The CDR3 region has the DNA TGTGCCAGCAGTTTCGGCAGGGGGCGGTCGGAGACCCAGTACTTC. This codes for CASSFGRGRSETQYF.